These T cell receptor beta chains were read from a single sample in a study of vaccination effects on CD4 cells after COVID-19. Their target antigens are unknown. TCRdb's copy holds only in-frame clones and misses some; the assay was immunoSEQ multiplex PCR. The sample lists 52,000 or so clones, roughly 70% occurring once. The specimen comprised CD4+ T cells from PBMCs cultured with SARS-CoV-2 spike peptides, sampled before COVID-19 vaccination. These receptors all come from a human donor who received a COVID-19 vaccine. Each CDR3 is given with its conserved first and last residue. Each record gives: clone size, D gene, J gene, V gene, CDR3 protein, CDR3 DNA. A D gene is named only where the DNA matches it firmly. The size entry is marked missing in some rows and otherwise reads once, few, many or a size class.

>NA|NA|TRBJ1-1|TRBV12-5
CASGLQGQGTEAFF
TGTGCTAGTGGTCTGCAGGGCCAAGGCACTGAAGCTTTCTTT
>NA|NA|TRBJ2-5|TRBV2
CASSERGAGVAETQYF
TGTGCCAGCAGTGAGAGGGGGGCAGGGGTGGCGGAGACCCAGTACTTC
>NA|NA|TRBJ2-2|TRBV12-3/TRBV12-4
CASSLRTGELFF
TGTGCCAGCAGTTTGCGCACCGGGGAGCTGTTTTTT
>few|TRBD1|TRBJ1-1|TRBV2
CASSPQGARAEAFF
TGTGCCAGCAGCCCACAGGGGGCGCGAGCCGAAGCTTTCTTT
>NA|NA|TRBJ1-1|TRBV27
CASSFNGGYTEAFF
TGTGCCAGCAGTTTCAACGGGGGGTACACTGAAGCTTTCTTT
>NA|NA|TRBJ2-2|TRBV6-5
CASRSSVYTGELFF
TGTGCCAGCAGGTCTAGCGTCTACACCGGGGAGCTGTTTTTT
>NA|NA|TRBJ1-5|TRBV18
CASSSPKLDGTYSNQPQHF
TGTGCCAGCTCATCCCCTAAACTGGATGGCACTTATAGCAATCAGCCCCAGCATTTT
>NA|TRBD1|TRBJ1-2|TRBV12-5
CASAMTGGGGYTF
TGTGCTAGTGCCATGACAGGGGGTGGTGGCTACACCTTC
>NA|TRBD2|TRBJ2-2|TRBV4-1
CASSQDYQTSGPGGTGELFF
TGCGCCAGCAGCCAAGATTATCAGACTAGCGGGCCCGGGGGCACCGGGGAGCTGTTTTTT
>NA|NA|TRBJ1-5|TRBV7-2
CASSSDLNQPQHF
TGTGCCAGCAGCTCGGACCTCAATCAGCCCCAGCATTTT
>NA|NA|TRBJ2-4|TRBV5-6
CASSHGGLAKNIQYF
TGTGCCAGCAGCCACGGGGGACTAGCCAAAAACATTCAGTACTTC
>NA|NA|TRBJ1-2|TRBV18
CASSPLDLRAYGYTF
TGTGCCAGCTCACCTTTGGACTTGCGGGCCTATGGCTACACCTTC
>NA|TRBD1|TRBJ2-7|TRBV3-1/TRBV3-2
CASSQRGQPYSYEQYF
TGTGCCAGCAGCCAACGGGGACAGCCCTACTCCTACGAGCAGTACTTC
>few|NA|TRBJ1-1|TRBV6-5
CASSIGGRHTEAFF
TGTGCCAGCTCAATTGGGGGCAGGCACACTGAAGCTTTCTTT
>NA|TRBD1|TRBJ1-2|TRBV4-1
CASSQPGGRAGTGLFF
TGCGCCAGCAGCCAACCTGGGGGTCGGGCCGGGACAGGCCTGTTCTTC
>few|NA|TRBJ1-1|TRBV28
CASSSGPNTEAFF
TGTGCCAGCAGTTCAGGGCCGAACACTGAAGCTTTCTTT
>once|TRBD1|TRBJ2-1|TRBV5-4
CASSRTGGAGSEQFF
TGTGCCAGCAGCAGGACAGGGGGCGCCGGGAGTGAGCAGTTCTTC
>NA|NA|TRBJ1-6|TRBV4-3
CASSQDPPGRSSYNSPLHF
TGCGCCAGCAGCCAAGATCCCCCGGGACGGAGCTCCTATAATTCACCCCTCCACTTT
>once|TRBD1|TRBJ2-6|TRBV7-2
CASATGGAANVLTF
TGTGCCAGCGCAACAGGGGGCGCGGCCAACGTCCTGACTTTC
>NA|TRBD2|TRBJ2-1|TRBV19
CASSSGTSGWTSSYNEQFF
TGTGCCAGTAGTAGCGGGACTAGCGGGTGGACTAGCTCCTACAATGAGCAGTTCTTC
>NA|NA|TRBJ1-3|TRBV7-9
CASSLGSSGNTIYF
TGTGCCAGCAGCTTAGGGAGTTCTGGAAACACCATATATTTT
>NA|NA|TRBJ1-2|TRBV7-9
CASSKGGTYYGYTF
TGTGCCAGCAGCAAGGGGGGGACTTACTATGGCTACACCTTC
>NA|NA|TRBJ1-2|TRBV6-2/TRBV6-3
CASSYGRMNYGYTF
TGTGCCAGCAGTTACGGCAGGATGAACTATGGCTACACCTTC
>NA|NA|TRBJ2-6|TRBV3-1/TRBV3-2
CASSRESSGANVLTF
TGTGCCAGCAGCCGCGAAAGCTCTGGGGCCAACGTCCTGACTTTC
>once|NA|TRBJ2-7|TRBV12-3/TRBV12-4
CASSLGLAYEQYF
TGTGCCAGCAGTTTAGGACTAGCCTACGAGCAGTACTTC
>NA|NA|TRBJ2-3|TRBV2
CASSDQGSLATDTQYF
TGTGCCAGCAGTGATCAGGGTAGCTTGGCCACAGATACGCAGTATTTT
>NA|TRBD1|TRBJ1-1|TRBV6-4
CASSDWLLDRGITEAFF
TGTGCCAGCAGTGACTGGTTGTTGGACAGGGGAATCACTGAAGCTTTCTTT
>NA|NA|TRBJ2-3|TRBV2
CASSERRGSDTQYF
TGTGCCAGCAGTGAAAGAAGGGGGTCTGATACGCAGTATTTT
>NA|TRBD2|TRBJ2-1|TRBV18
CASSPPSTSGSRFF
TGTGCCAGCTCACCACCGTCGACAAGCGGGAGTCGGTTCTTC
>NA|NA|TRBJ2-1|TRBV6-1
CASSERERQPSRFF
TGTGCCAGCAGTGAACGGGAACGGCAGCCATCTCGGTTCTTC
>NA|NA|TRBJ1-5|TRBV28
CASSYTQGKSNQPQHF
TGTGCCAGCAGCTACACCCAGGGGAAGTCAAATCAGCCCCAGCATTTT
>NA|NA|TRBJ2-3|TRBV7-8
CASSPGLSVDTQYF
TGTGCCAGCAGCCCTGGACTATCCGTAGATACGCAGTATTTT
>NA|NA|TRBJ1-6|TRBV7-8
CASSLDRAPLSPLHF
TGTGCCAGCAGCTTAGACAGGGCGCCCCTTTCACCCCTCCACTTT
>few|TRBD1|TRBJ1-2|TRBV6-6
CASSYPRTGSMGGYTF
TGTGCCAGCAGTTACCCCCGGACAGGGTCAATGGGTGGCTACACCTTC
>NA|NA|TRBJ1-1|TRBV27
CASSLGQNTEAFF
TGTGCCAGCAGCTTGGGACAGAACACTGAAGCTTTCTTT
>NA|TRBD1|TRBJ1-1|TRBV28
CASSLFQGVNTEAFF
TGTGCCAGCAGTTTATTCCAGGGGGTGAACACTGAAGCTTTCTTT
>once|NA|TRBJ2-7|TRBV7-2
CASSLVDLDRTEQYF
TGTGCCAGCAGCTTAGTCGACCTTGACAGAACCGAGCAGTACTTC
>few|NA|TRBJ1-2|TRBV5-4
CASSSTVGSYGYTF
TGTGCCAGCAGCTCGACTGTAGGATCTTATGGCTACACCTTC
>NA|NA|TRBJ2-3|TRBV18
CASRPGRTLTDTQYF
TGTGCCAGTCGACCAGGGAGGACGTTGACAGATACGCAGTATTTT
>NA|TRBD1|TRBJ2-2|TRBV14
CASSQRGQGAFANTGELFF
TGTGCCAGCAGCCAGAGGGGACAGGGGGCCTTCGCGAACACCGGGGAGCTGTTTTTT
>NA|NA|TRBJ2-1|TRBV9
CASSARIVTYNEQFF
TGTGCCAGCAGCGCGCGGATCGTCACCTACAATGAGCAGTTCTTC
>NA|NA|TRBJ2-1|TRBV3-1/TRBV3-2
CASSPGLGEGERNEQFF
TGTGCCAGCAGCCCGGGATTGGGGGAAGGAGAAAGAAATGAGCAGTTCTTC
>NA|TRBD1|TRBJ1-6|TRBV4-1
CASSEGGRRINSPLHF
TGCGCCAGCAGCGAAGGGGGCAGGAGGATCAACTCACCCCTCCACTTT
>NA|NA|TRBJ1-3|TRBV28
CASPSPPPRNTIYF
TGTGCCAGCCCTTCACCCCCTCCTCGAAACACCATATATTTT
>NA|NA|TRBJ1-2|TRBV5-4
CASSSGGLYGYTF
TGTGCCAGCAGCTCTGGCGGCTTATATGGCTACACCTTC
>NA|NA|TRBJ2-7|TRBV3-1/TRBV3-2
CASSQELGARPYEQYF
TGTGCCAGCAGCCAAGAATTGGGGGCCAGGCCCTACGAGCAGTACTTC
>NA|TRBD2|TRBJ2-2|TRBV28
CASRPSGSTGELFF
TGTGCCAGCAGACCTAGCGGGAGCACCGGGGAGCTGTTTTTT
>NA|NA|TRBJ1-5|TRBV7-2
CASSLDTGARQPQHF
TGTGCCAGCAGCTTAGATACGGGGGCGCGTCAGCCCCAGCATTTT
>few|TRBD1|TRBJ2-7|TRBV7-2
CASSEATGSTYEQYF
TGTGCCAGCAGCGAGGCGACAGGGAGCACCTACGAGCAGTACTTC
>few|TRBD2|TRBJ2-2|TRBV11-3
CATSPGGKSGELFF
TGTGCCACCTCTCCCGGGGGGAAGAGCGGGGAGCTGTTTTTT
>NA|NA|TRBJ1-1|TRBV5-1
CASSLGPRDLFRRAFF
TGCGCCAGCAGCTTGGGGCCCAGGGATCTGTTTAGGCGGGCTTTCTTT
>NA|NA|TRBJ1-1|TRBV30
CAWRSYLTAVGEAFF
TGTGCCTGGAGATCGTACCTGACCGCGGTCGGTGAAGCTTTCTTT
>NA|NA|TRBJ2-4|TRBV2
CASSEGVPNIQYF
TGTGCCAGCAGTGAGGGTGTCCCAAACATTCAGTACTTC
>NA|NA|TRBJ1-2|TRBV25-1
CASSESGTTLSRGYTF
TGTGCCAGCAGTGAGAGTGGGACAACTCTTTCGCGGGGCTACACCTTC